The source of this T cell receptor (beta chain) is a study of cytomegalovirus exposure and HLA in healthy donors. General study findings and limits: Cytomegalovirus status was reportedly diagnosed by the classifier with high specificity and sensitivity. Later examination showed HLA-associated TCR beta chains had greater clonal expansion than equally common others.

This PCR relied on a set of 60 Vbeta primers and 13 Jbeta primers. Some clones are missing from TCRdb's copy, which holds only in-frame ones; the method was immunoSEQ multiplex PCR. Of about 140,000 clones listed, about four fifths are singletons. Losses at the gene ends were 0 bases for V and 1 base for J; bases not matched to a gene: 10. The germline CDR1 and CDR2 sequences are SGHNT and YENEEA. The CDR3 totals 18 residues. This clone was counted between two and nine times. Its antigen is as yet unknown. The chain carries TRBV11-3 and TRBJ2-3, with TRBD2 identical over 7 bases. The sequencing sample was made of PBMCs. The source is a male donor in good health and CMV-seropositive. Written as DNA, the CDR3 is TGTGCCAGCAGCTTAGATAATTGGGGGGGTCAGGGCACAGATACGCAGTATTTT. This sequence encodes CASSLDNWGGQGTDTQYF.